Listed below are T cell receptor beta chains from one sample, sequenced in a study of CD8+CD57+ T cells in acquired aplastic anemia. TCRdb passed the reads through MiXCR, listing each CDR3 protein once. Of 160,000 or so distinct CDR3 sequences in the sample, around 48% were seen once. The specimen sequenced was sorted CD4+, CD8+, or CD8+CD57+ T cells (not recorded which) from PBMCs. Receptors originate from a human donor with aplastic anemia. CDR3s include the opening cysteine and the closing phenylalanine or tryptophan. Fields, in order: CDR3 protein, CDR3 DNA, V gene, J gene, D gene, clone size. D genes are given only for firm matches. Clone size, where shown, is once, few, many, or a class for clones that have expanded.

CDR3aa: CASSVGEGLAKNIQYF; CDR3nt: TGTGCCAGCAGCGTAGGGGAGGGGCTAGCCAAAAACATTCAGTACTTC; v_gene: TRBV9; j_gene: TRBJ2-4; d_gene: TRBD2; abundance: many
CDR3aa: CASSLSVTQYF; CDR3nt: TGTGCCAGCAGCTTGTCGGTGACGCAGTATTTT; v_gene: TRBV7-9; j_gene: TRBJ2-3; d_gene: .; abundance: .
CDR3aa: CSASSSSLSGANVLTF; CDR3nt: TGCAGTGCTAGCTCCAGTTCCCTCTCTGGGGCCAACGTCCTGACTTTC; v_gene: TRBV20-1; j_gene: TRBJ2-6; d_gene: .; abundance: .
CDR3aa: CATSDPSPAEQFF; CDR3nt: TGTGCCACCAGTGACCCCTCGCCGGCTGAGCAGTTCTTC; v_gene: TRBV24-1; j_gene: TRBJ2-1; d_gene: .; abundance: .
CDR3aa: CASSNDRGRETQYF; CDR3nt: TGTGCCAGTAGTAACGACAGGGGCCGAGAGACCCAGTACTTC; v_gene: TRBV19; j_gene: TRBJ2-5; d_gene: TRBD1; abundance: few
CDR3aa: CASSYGSGRGDTQYF; CDR3nt: TGTGCCAGCAGTTACGGAAGTGGGAGGGGGGATACGCAGTATTTT; v_gene: TRBV6-5; j_gene: TRBJ2-3; d_gene: .; abundance: many
CDR3aa: CASSGANYGYTF; CDR3nt: TGTGCCAGCAGCGGCGCTAACTATGGCTACACCTTC; v_gene: TRBV9; j_gene: TRBJ1-2; d_gene: .; abundance: .
CDR3aa: CASSQDRAGFRRGGYTF; CDR3nt: TGTGCCAGCAGCCAAGATAGGGCCGGGTTCCGAAGGGGTGGCTACACCTTC; v_gene: TRBV14; j_gene: TRBJ1-2; d_gene: .; abundance: many
CDR3aa: CSVDPTGGLDSPLHF; CDR3nt: TGCAGCGTTGACCCGACAGGGGGCCTGGATTCACCCCTCCACTTT; v_gene: TRBV29-1; j_gene: TRBJ1-6; d_gene: TRBD1; abundance: .
CDR3aa: CASSLQGRGRDEQFF; CDR3nt: TGTGCCAGCAGCCTACAGGGAAGAGGTAGGGATGAGCAGTTCTTC; v_gene: TRBV14; j_gene: TRBJ2-1; d_gene: .; abundance: many
CDR3aa: CATSDLGYEQYF; CDR3nt: TGTGCCACCAGTGATTTAGGCTACGAGCAGTACTTC; v_gene: TRBV24-1; j_gene: TRBJ2-7; d_gene: .; abundance: .
CDR3aa: CASSQGTGGANVLTF; CDR3nt: TGTGCCAGCAGCCAAGGGACAGGAGGGGCCAACGTCCTGACTTTC; v_gene: TRBV12-3/TRBV12-4; j_gene: TRBJ2-6; d_gene: TRBD1; abundance: .
CDR3aa: CASSGGGLYGYTF; CDR3nt: TGTGCCAGCAGTGGAGGGGGGCTCTATGGCTACACCTTC; v_gene: TRBV2; j_gene: TRBJ1-2; d_gene: .; abundance: many
CDR3aa: CASSSGQSMNTEAFF; CDR3nt: TGTGCCAGCAGCTCTGGACAGTCCATGAACACTGAAGCTTTCTTT; v_gene: TRBV11-2; j_gene: TRBJ1-1; d_gene: .; abundance: many
CDR3aa: CASSLRVFNYEQYF; CDR3nt: TGCGCCAGCAGCCTCAGGGTTTTTAACTACGAGCAGTACTTC; v_gene: TRBV10-1; j_gene: TRBJ2-7; d_gene: .; abundance: .
CDR3aa: CASKVAGTGSDGYTF; CDR3nt: TGTGCCAGTAAGGTCGCCGGGACAGGGAGTGATGGCTACACCTTC; v_gene: TRBV19; j_gene: TRBJ1-2; d_gene: TRBD1; abundance: many
CDR3aa: CSTLRPVGDTQYF; CDR3nt: TGCAGTACCCTGAGGCCGGTGGGAGATACGCAGTATTTT; v_gene: TRBV20-1; j_gene: TRBJ2-3; d_gene: .; abundance: many
CDR3aa: CASSIQGADTQYF; CDR3nt: TGTGCCAGTAGTATACAGGGGGCGGATACGCAGTATTTT; v_gene: TRBV19; j_gene: TRBJ2-3; d_gene: TRBD1; abundance: .
CDR3aa: CASSIGRPPGDEKLFF; CDR3nt: TGTGCCAGTAGTATCGGTCGACCGCCTGGCGATGAAAAACTGTTTTTT; v_gene: TRBV19; j_gene: TRBJ1-4; d_gene: .; abundance: many
CDR3aa: CASSHSLINTGELFF; CDR3nt: TGTGCCAGCAGCCACAGCCTGATAAACACCGGGGAGCTGTTTTTT; v_gene: TRBV9; j_gene: TRBJ2-2; d_gene: .; abundance: many
CDR3aa: CASSEQGSGYEQYF; CDR3nt: TGTGCCAGCAGTGAACAGGGATCTGGCTACGAGCAGTACTTC; v_gene: TRBV6-1; j_gene: TRBJ2-7; d_gene: .; abundance: many
CDR3aa: CASSFYGEGEKLFF; CDR3nt: TGTGCCAGCAGCTTCTACGGGGAGGGTGAAAAACTGTTTTTT; v_gene: TRBV5-6; j_gene: TRBJ1-4; d_gene: .; abundance: many
CDR3aa: CASSERAGYEQYF; CDR3nt: TGTGCCAGCAGTGAACGCGCTGGGTACGAGCAGTACTTC; v_gene: TRBV25-1; j_gene: TRBJ2-7; d_gene: .; abundance: once
CDR3aa: CSAKIWEGLAGGGEQYF; CDR3nt: TGCAGTGCCAAGATTTGGGAAGGACTAGCGGGAGGTGGCGAGCAGTACTTC; v_gene: TRBV20-1; j_gene: TRBJ2-7; d_gene: TRBD2; abundance: few
CDR3aa: CASSLVGQGNTEAFF; CDR3nt: TGTGCCAGCAGTTTAGTAGGACAGGGGAACACTGAAGCTTTCTTT; v_gene: TRBV27; j_gene: TRBJ1-1; d_gene: TRBD1; abundance: .
CDR3aa: CASSLAVSGQTYNEQFF; CDR3nt: TGTGCCAGCAGCTTAGCGGTTAGCGGGCAAACCTACAATGAGCAGTTCTTC; v_gene: TRBV11-1; j_gene: TRBJ2-1; d_gene: TRBD2; abundance: .
CDR3aa: CSARDVGTGYTEAFF; CDR3nt: TGCAGTGCTAGAGATGTGGGGACAGGGTACACTGAAGCTTTCTTT; v_gene: TRBV20-1; j_gene: TRBJ1-1; d_gene: TRBD1; abundance: many
CDR3aa: CASSQDGKYGYTF; CDR3nt: TGCGCCAGCAGCCAAGACGGAAAATATGGCTACACCTTC; v_gene: TRBV5-1; j_gene: TRBJ1-2; d_gene: .; abundance: many
CDR3aa: CASSVDRGGDSPLHF; CDR3nt: TGTGCCAGCAGCGTAGACAGGGGAGGGGATTCACCCCTCCACTTT; v_gene: TRBV9; j_gene: TRBJ1-6; d_gene: TRBD1; abundance: .